Shown below are 19 T cell receptor beta chains from a single sample sequenced in a study of control samples from healthy donors and cancer patients. Sequenced by immunoSEQ multiplex PCR; TCRdb stores in-frame clones only, minus some. Of roughly 170,000 clones listed, more than 85% are singletons. Sequencing input: blood. These receptors all come from a woman aged 40 to 50 in good health.

The gene calls are TRBV5-4 and TRBJ1-1; 7 nucleotides match TRBD1. This CDR3 has 13 residues. V was pared by 4 bases and J by 3 bases, with 3 bases of the junction left unmatched. Looked up from germline, CDR1 is SGHNT and CDR2 is YYREEE (reference sequence). CDR3 DNA sequence: TGTGCCAGCAGCGGTGACAGGGACACTGAAGCTTTCTTT. It translates to CASSGDRDTEAFF.

This chain connects TRBV4-1 to TRBJ1-6; D remains ambiguous. The CDR3 is 16 residues long. Germline-derived CDR1 and CDR2 are MGHRA and YSYEKL. Trimming cost V 0 bases and J 6 bases, with 12 bases left between them. As DNA, the CDR3 is TGCGCCAGCAGCCAAGATGGGCAGAGGACTAATTCACCCCTCCACTTT. Amino acids: CASSQDGQRTNSPLHF.

V and J are TRBV4-1 and TRBJ2-7; no clear D. Between the trimmed V and J ends, which lost 0 bases and 4 bases, there was a span of 13 bases. The CDR3 totals 15 residues. CDR1 is MGHRA and CDR2 is YSYEKL in the germline V gene. The CDR3 spells CASSQDPAPTYEQYF. The DNA for the CDR3 is TGCGCCAGCAGCCAAGATCCCGCCCCTACTTACGAGCAGTACTTC.

The rearrangement uses TRBV9 and TRBJ2-2; D remains unclear. The CDR3 loop spans 14 amino acids. V was pared by 0 bases and J by 6 bases, with 9 bases between. Germline CDR1 is SGDLS and CDR2 is YYNGEE. This CDR3 is CASSVAKRPGELFF. CDR3 DNA: TGTGCCAGCAGCGTAGCTAAGCGACCCGGGGAGCTGTTTTTT.

This rearrangement joins TRBV9 to TRBJ1-6, with 8 nucleotides matching TRBD1. After removal of 3 bases from V and 10 bases from J, the junction contained 3 bases not matched to a gene. Germline CDR1 is SGDLS and CDR2 is YYNGEE. This CDR3 has 13 amino acids. The chain's CDR3 is CASSGGTGSPLHF. Here the CDR3 DNA reads TGTGCCAGCAGCGGCGGGACAGGCTCACCCCTCCACTTT.

This clone was seen more than once but under ten times. The gene calls are TRBV4-1 and TRBJ1-4; the D gene is possibly TRBD1 (5 bases). Trimming stripped 1 base from V and 7 bases from J, with 13 bases between. The germline V gene has CDR1 MGHRA and CDR2 YSYEKL. CDR3 length: 15 amino acids. For the CDR3, the DNA is TGCGCCAGCAGCCAAGGGGACCTCTCTAGTGAAAAACTGTTTTTT. Residues: CASSQGDLSSEKLFF.

The rearrangement uses TRBV5-1 and TRBJ1-1; D possibly corresponds to TRBD1 (6 bases). The germline V gene encodes CDR1 SGHRS and CDR2 YFSETQ. CDR3 size: 15 residues. Trimming shortened V by 4 bases and J by 4 bases, and 17 bases separated the two germline ends. CDR3 sequence (DNA): TGCGCCAGCAGCGTGACAGGCCAATTACCCACTGAAGCTTTCTTT. Protein sequence: CASSVTGQLPTEAFF.

This clone has only a few counts. The genes are TRBV4-1 and TRBJ2-7; D is uncertain. The length of the CDR3 is 14 residues. Trimming took 1 base from V and 5 from J, leaving 12 bases between them. Germline CDR1 MGHRA, CDR2 YSYEKL. Here the CDR3 reads CASSQAEGLDEQYF. In DNA form, the CDR3 reads TGCGCCAGCAGCCAAGCGGAAGGGCTCGACGAGCAGTACTTC.

DNA for the CDR3: TGTGCCATCACTGGGGGGGCGAACACCGGGGAGCTGTTTTTT. It is translated as CAITGGANTGELFF. V usage is TRBV10-3 and J usage is TRBJ2-2, with TRBD2 matching 7 bases. The germline V gene has CDR1 ENHRY and CDR2 SYGVKD. The V and J ends lost 7 bases and 0 bases, in that order; junction bases with no gene match: 2. CDR3 size: 14 residues.

The V gene is TRBV5-1, the J gene TRBJ1-1; 9 nucleotides align to TRBD1. Germline loops: CDR1 SGHRS, CDR2 YFSETQ. There are 16 residues in the CDR3. Trimming removed 5 bases from V and 3 bases from J; junction bases left unmatched: 11. This CDR3 is CASRVSTGGAYTEAFF. The CDR3 nucleotides read TGCGCCAGCAGGGTTTCAACAGGGGGCGCGTACACTGAAGCTTTCTTT.

This sequence joins TRBV4-2 and TRBJ2-7; TRBD1 matches at 7 bases. Germline V gene sequence: CDR1 LGHNA, CDR2 YNFKEQ. The CDR3 is made up of 12 amino acids. Losses at the gene ends were 8 bases for V and 2 bases for J; bases not matched to a gene: 3. CDR3 amino acids: CASSDRAYEQYF. In nucleotides, the CDR3 is TGTGCCAGCTCCGACAGGGCCTACGAGCAGTACTTC.

This chain links TRBV5-1 with TRBJ1-4, with a possible D match to TRBD1 (6 bases). CDR3 length equals 14 residues. V was cut by 5 bases and J by 6 bases, with 14 bases left in between. Germline V CDR1 and CDR2: SGHRS, YFSETQ. CDR3 in DNA: TGCGCCAGCAGTTCCGGGACATCGGATGAAAAACTGTTTTTT. Translated, it gives CASSSGTSDEKLFF.

The rearrangement links TRBV4-1 to TRBJ2-7, with 9 bases fitting TRBD1. The junction had 3 bases not matched to a gene; V was cut back by 3 bases and J by 3 bases. The CDR3 totals 14 residues. Germline lookup yields CDR1 MGHRA and CDR2 YSYEKL. The CDR3 is CASSQEDRGYEQYF. CDR3 nucleotides: TGCGCCAGCAGCCAGGAGGACAGGGGCTACGAGCAGTACTTC.

The genes are TRBV21-1 and TRBJ1-4. TRBV21-1 is shown as a pseudogene. The CDR3 loop spans 17 amino acids. CDR3 in amino acids: CASSNRALGPEGEKLFF. The CDR3 DNA follows: TGTGCCAGCAGCAACCGAGCCTTAGGTCCCGAAGGTGAAAAACTGTTTTTT.

This clone was counted between two and nine times. The rearrangement links TRBV7-9 to TRBJ1-4; the match to TRBD1 covers 9 bases. Germline CDR1 reads SEHNR; CDR2 reads FQNEAQ (reference sequence). V was pared by 5 bases and J by 3 bases, with 13 bases of the junction left unmatched. This CDR3 contains 18 residues. The CDR3 here is CASSPLWTGVHSNEKLFF. The CDR3 DNA reads as TGTGCCAGCAGCCCCCTCTGGACAGGGGTACATTCTAATGAAAAACTGTTTTTT.

CDR3 loop: CASSPDRGWYEQYF. The CDR3 DNA sequence: TGCGCCAGCAGCCCGGACAGAGGGTGGTACGAGCAGTACTTC. The chain combines TRBV5-1 with TRBJ2-7, with a weak D call TRBD1 (6 bases). V lost 4 bases and J 4 bases, leaving 15 bases between the germline ends. CDR1 is SGHRS, CDR2 YFSETQ, per germline. This CDR3 has 14 amino acids.

The CDR3 protein is CASAPGNTIYF. As DNA, the CDR3 is TGTGCCAGCGCCCCCGGAAACACCATATATTTT. This chain links TRBV12-3 or TRBV12-4 with TRBJ1-3; D is undetermined. Trimming took 8 bases from V and 4 from J, leaving 6 bases between them. This CDR3 is built from 11 residues.

The chain carries TRBV19 and TRBJ2-7; 8 bases are a match to TRBD1. Trimming removed 3 bases from V and 6 bases from J; junction bases left unmatched: 4. In germline, CDR1 is LNHDA, CDR2 SQIVND (reference sequence). CDR3 length: 13 amino acids. The CDR3 DNA sequence: TGTGCCAGTAGTATCCCAGGGGGCAGCGAGCAGTACTTC. Translating it yields CASSIPGGSEQYF.

This chain uses TRBV7-8 with TRBJ1-1; D is perhaps TRBD1 (6 bases). Trimming stripped 5 bases from V and 5 bases from J, with 24 bases between. This CDR3 spans 17 amino acids. From germline, CDR1 is SGHVS and CDR2 FQNEAQ. The CDR3 coding sequence is TGTGCCAGCAGCAACAGGGTACGGTCTGAAGAGAAGACTGAAGCTTTCTTT. Protein product: CASSNRVRSEEKTEAFF.